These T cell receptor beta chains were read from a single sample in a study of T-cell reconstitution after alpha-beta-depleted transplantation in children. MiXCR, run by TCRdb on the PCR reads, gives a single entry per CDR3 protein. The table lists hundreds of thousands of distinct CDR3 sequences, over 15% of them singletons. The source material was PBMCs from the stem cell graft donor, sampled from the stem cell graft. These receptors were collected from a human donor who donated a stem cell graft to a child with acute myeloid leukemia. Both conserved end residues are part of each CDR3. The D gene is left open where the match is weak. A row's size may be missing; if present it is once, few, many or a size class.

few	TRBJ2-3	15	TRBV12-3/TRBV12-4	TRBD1	TGTGCCAGCAGCTACCCTGGACAGGGAACATATACGCAGTATTTT	CASSYPGQGTYTQYF
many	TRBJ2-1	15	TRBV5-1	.	TGCGCCAGCAGCTTCGGACAGCGTTCCTACAATGAGCAGTTCTTC	CASSFGQRSYNEQFF
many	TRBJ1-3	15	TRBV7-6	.	TGTGCCAGCAGCCTTATCGTGGGCTTCGGGCACACCATATATTTT	CASSLIVGFGHTIYF
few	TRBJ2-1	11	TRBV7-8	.	TGTGCCAGCAGCTTAGGAGGGTATAAGTTCTTC	CASSLGGYKFF
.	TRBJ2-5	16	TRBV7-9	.	TGTGCCAGCAGCTTATCTGGAGGGGGCATAGGGGAGACCCAGTACTTC	CASSLSGGGIGETQYF
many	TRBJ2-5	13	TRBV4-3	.	TGCGCCAGCAGCCAAGGACCAACCGGGACAACGCACTTC	CASSQGPTGTTHF
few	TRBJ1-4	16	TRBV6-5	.	TGTGCCAGCAGTTACAAGGGAGGGGCAACTAATGAAAAACTGTTTTTT	CASSYKGGATNEKLFF
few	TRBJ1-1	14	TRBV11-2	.	TGTGCCAGCAGCTTAATGGGGAGGAACACTGAAGCTTTCTTT	CASSLMGRNTEAFF
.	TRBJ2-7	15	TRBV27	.	TGTGCCAGCAGCGTCCCCGGGAAGGGGAGTTACGAGCAGTACTTC	CASSVPGKGSYEQYF
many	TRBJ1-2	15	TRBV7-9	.	TGTGCCAGCAGCTTAGTGCGGGGGACCAACTATGGCTACACCTTC	CASSLVRGTNYGYTF
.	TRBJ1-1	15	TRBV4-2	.	TGTGCCAGCAGCCAAGATCAAAGTTCGGGCACTGAAGCTTTCTTT	CASSQDQSSGTEAFF
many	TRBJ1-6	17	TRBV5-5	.	TGTGCCAGCAGCGGAGGGATCAGGTCAGGCCCAGGATCACCCCTCCACTTT	CASSGGIRSGPGSPLHF
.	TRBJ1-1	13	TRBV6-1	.	TGTGCCAGCATCGGGCGGGGAGGGACTGAAGCTTTCTTT	CASIGRGGTEAFF
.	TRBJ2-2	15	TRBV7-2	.	TGTGCCAGCAGCGCCTTGGGCCAGTTGACCGGGGAGCTGTTTTTT	CASSALGQLTGELFF
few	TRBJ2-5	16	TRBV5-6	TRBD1	TGTGCCAGCAGCGCCGGGACAGGGAGGGCCCAAGAGACCCAGTACTTC	CASSAGTGRAQETQYF
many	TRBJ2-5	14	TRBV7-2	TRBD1	TGTGCCAGCAGCGGACAGGGCGGGTTGGAGACCCAGTACTTC	CASSGQGGLETQYF
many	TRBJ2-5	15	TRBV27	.	TGTGCCAGCAGTCTCACTCGGAATAAACAAGAGACCCAGTACTTC	CASSLTRNKQETQYF
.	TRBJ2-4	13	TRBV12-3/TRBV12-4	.	TGTGCCAGCAGTTTTGCAGGGAGAGACATTCAGTACTTC	CASSFAGRDIQYF
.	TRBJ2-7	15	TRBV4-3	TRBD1	TGCGCCAGCAGCCAAACAGGGGCTACAGACTACGAGCAGTACTTC	CASSQTGATDYEQYF
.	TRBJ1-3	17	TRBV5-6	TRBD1	TGTGCCAGCAGCTTGACGACAGGGGGACGCTCTGGAAACACCATATATTTT	CASSLTTGGRSGNTIYF
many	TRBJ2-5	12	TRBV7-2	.	TGTGCCAGCAGCTTACCCCAAGAGACCCAGTACTTC	CASSLPQETQYF
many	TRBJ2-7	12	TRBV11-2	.	TGTGCCAGCAGCTTAGGAGCATCCGAGCAGTACTTC	CASSLGASEQYF
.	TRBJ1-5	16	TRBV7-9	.	TGTGCCAGCAGCTTAGTACGCGGTGGACAGTACCAACCCCAGCATTTT	CASSLVRGGQYQPQHF
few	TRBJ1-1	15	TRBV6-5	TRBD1	TGTGCCAGCAGTTACTCGACAGGGGTGAACACTGAAGCTTTCTTT	CASSYSTGVNTEAFF
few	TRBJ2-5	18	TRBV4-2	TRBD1	TGTGCCAGCAGCCAAGAGTTACTGGGACAAGGGGGCAGGGAGACCCAGTACTTC	CASSQELLGQGGRETQYF
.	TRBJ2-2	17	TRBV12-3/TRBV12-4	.	TGTGCCAGCAGTTTTATAGAGGGGGTTCGGGTCACCGGGGAGCTGTTTTTT	CASSFIEGVRVTGELFF
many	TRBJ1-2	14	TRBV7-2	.	TGTGCCAGCAGCTTTGAGACACGCAACTATGGCTACACCTTC	CASSFETRNYGYTF
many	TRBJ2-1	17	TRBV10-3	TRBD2	TGTGCCATCAGTGAGGCTTCACAAGGACTAGGATACAATGAGCAGTTCTTC	CAISEASQGLGYNEQFF
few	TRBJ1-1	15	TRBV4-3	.	TGCGCCAGCAGCCAAGATGAGTTGGGGAACACTGAAGCTTTCTTT	CASSQDELGNTEAFF
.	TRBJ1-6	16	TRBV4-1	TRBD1	TGCGCCAGCAGCCACTTACAGGGGGGAAAGTTTTCACCCCTCCACTTT	CASSHLQGGKFSPLHF
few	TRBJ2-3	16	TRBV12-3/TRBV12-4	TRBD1	TGTGCCAGCAGCCGCGACAGGGTGGTGTCCACAGATACGCAGTATTTT	CASSRDRVVSTDTQYF
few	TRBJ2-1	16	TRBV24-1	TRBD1	TGTGCCACCAGTGACCCTGACAGGGGTCCCTACAATGAGCAGTTCTTC	CATSDPDRGPYNEQFF
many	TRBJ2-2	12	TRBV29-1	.	TGCAGCGTTAGGACAGACACCGGGGAGCTGTTTTTT	CSVRTDTGELFF
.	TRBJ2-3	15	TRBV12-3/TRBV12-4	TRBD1	TGTGCCAGCAGTTTGACAGGGACCATCACAGATACGCAGTATTTT	CASSLTGTITDTQYF
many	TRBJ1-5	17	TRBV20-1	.	TGCAGTGCTAGAGCGGGGCCCCCCGGGGGAAGCAATCAGCCCCAGCATTTT	CSARAGPPGGSNQPQHF
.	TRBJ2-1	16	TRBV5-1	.	TGCGCCAGCAGTCCCTCTCAGTCTAGCTCCTACAATGAGCAGTTCTTC	CASSPSQSSSYNEQFF
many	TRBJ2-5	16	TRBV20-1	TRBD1	TGCAGTGCTAGATCGAAGATGGACAGGGGCCAAGAGACCCAGTACTTC	CSARSKMDRGQETQYF
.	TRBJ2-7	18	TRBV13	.	TGTGCCATGGGCCCCGGGCTCCTCTGCTCGAGATACTCCTACGAGCAGTACTTC	CAMGPGLLCSRYSYEQYF
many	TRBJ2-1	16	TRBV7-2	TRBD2	TGTGCCAGCAGCTTAGGCCTAGCGGGGGGTTTCAATGAGCAGTTCTTC	CASSLGLAGGFNEQFF
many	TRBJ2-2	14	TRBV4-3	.	TGCGCCAGCACCCAAGATAGGAGGACCGGGGAGCTGTTTTTT	CASTQDRRTGELFF
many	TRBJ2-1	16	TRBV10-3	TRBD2	TGTGCCATCAGTGGCACCACTAGCGGTGCCTACAATGAGCAGTTCTTC	CAISGTTSGAYNEQFF
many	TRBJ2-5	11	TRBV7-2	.	TGTGCCAGCAGCCTCCTGGAGACCCAGTACTTC	CASSLLETQYF
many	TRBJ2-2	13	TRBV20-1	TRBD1	TGCAGTGCTAGGGGACAGCACACCGGGGAGCTGTTTTTT	CSARGQHTGELFF
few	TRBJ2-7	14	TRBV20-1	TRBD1	TGCAGTGCCACCACCGGGACAGGGACCTACGAGCAGTACTTC	CSATTGTGTYEQYF
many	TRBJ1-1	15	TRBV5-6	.	TGTGCCAGCAGCGTCGGACTGGGTCTGAACACTGAAGCTTTCTTT	CASSVGLGLNTEAFF
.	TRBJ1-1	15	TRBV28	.	TGTGCCAGCAGCGCGAGGGACGAGGGGAACACTGAAGCTTTCTTT	CASSARDEGNTEAFF
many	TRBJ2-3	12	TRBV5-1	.	TGCGCCAGCAGCTTGGAGTTGGATACGCAGTATTTT	CASSLELDTQYF
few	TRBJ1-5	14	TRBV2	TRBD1	TGTGCCAGCCACATGGGGGGACAGAGTCAGCCCCAGCATTTT	CASHMGGQSQPQHF
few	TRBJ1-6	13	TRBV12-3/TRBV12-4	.	TGTGCCAGCAGTTTGGGCGGGGCCTCACCCCTCCACTTT	CASSLGGASPLHF
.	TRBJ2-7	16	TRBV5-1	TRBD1	TGCGCCAGCAGCTTGGTTTCCGGGACAGGAACCTACGAGCAGTACTTC	CASSLVSGTGTYEQYF
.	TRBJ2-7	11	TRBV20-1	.	TGCAGTGCATTACTAGCTCGTGAGCAGTACTTC	CSALLAREQYF
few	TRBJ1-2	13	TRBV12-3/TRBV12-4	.	TGTGCCAGCAGCATAAATCTAGTGGGGGGCTACACCTTC	CASSINLVGGYTF
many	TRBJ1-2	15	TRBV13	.	TGTGCCAGCAGCTTGGGGTTCGGGTTGGGCTATGGCTACACCTTC	CASSLGFGLGYGYTF
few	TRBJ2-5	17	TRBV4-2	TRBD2	TGTGCCAGCAGCCAAGATGGCCTAGCGGGGGCCCAAGAGACCCAGTACTTC	CASSQDGLAGAQETQYF
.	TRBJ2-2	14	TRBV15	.	TGTGCCACCAGAAGGGAAGTTGGGACCGGGGAGCTGTTTTTT	CATRREVGTGELFF
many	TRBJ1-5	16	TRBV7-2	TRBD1	TGTGCCAGCAGCGAGGACAGGGGTGTGGGCAATCAGCCCCAGCATTTT	CASSEDRGVGNQPQHF
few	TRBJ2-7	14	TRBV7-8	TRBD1	TGTGCCAGCAGCTTAGAAGACAGGGACGACGAGCAGTACTTC	CASSLEDRDDEQYF
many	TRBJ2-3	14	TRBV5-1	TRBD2	TGCGCCAGCAGCCGCGGGGGACGGGGAGATACGCAGTATTTT	CASSRGGRGDTQYF
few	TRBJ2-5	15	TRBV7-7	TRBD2	TGTGCCAGCAGCTTAAATAGCGGGGACCAAGAGACCCAGTACTTC	CASSLNSGDQETQYF
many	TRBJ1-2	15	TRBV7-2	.	TGTGCCAGCAGCTTAGGGCTTCGCCAGAACTATGGCTACACCTTC	CASSLGLRQNYGYTF